The 4 T cell receptor beta chains below come from one sample, sequenced in a study of liver allograft versus peripheral blood T cells. Study as a whole: Within transplanted livers, the T cell receptor repertoires were examined and compared against the repertoires present in the peripheral blood of liver transplant recipients.

TCRdb re-derived calls from the reads in MiXCR, one entry per CDR3 protein. The data contain 6,500 to 9,000 distinct CDR3 sequences, around 19% of them seen just once; the ten biggest clones take up around 23%. The source of these receptors is a human patient who had a liver transplant. The graft donor may have given rise to some T cells.

This clonotype has a handful of counts. DNA of the CDR3: TGTGCCAGTAGTATCCTGGACAGTCCAACCTACGAGCAGTACTTC. This gives the protein CASSILDSPTYEQYF. The chain has TRBV19 and TRBJ2-7; D is perhaps TRBD1 (6 bases). This CDR3 comprises 15 residues. V was pared by 3 bases and J by 2 bases, with 14 bases between. The germline V gene encodes CDR1 LNHDA and CDR2 SQIVND (reference sequence).

The gene calls are TRBV15 and TRBJ1-2, with 8 bases matching TRBD1. The CDR3 sequence is 14 residues long. Per the germline V gene, CDR1 is LNHNV and CDR2 is YYDKDF (reference sequence). V lost 9 bases, J lost 1 base, and 7 bases stayed unmatched. CDR3 bases: TGTGCCACAGCGGACAGGGCCAATAACTATGGCTACACCTTC. Translating gives CATADRANNYGYTF.

By sample share, this clonotype is medium-sized. The V and J genes are TRBV29-1 and TRBJ1-2, with D possibly being TRBD1 (5 bases). The V and J ends lost 1 base and 8 bases respectively, with 17 bases between them. Germline loops: CDR1 SQVTM, CDR2 ANQGSEA. CDR3 size: 14 residues. The CDR3 is CSVEVQGTSYGYTF. For the CDR3, the DNA is TGCAGCGTTGAAGTTCAGGGCACGTCTTACGGCTACACCTTC. Combining the CDR3 with reference TRBV29-1 and TRBJ1-2 gives the whole variable domain SAVISQKPSRDICQRGTSLTIQCQVDSQVTMMFWYRQQPGQSLTLIATANQGSEATYESGFVIDKFPISRPNLTFSTLTVSNMSPEDSSIYLCSVEVQGTSYGYTFGSGTRLTVV.

This clonotype was picked up a small number of times. The rearrangement joins TRBV19 to TRBJ1-5; D ambiguous. Per the germline V gene, CDR1 is LNHDA and CDR2 is SQIVND (reference sequence). CDR3 size: 17 residues. Trimming stripped 3 bases from V and 2 bases from J, with 17 bases between. CDR3 DNA: TGTGCCAGTAGTATTATGGCAGCGGGTTGGGGCAATCAGCCCCAGCATTTT. This codes for CASSIMAAGWGNQPQHF.